This T cell receptor (beta chain) was documented in a study of T cell responses to AZD1222 COVID-19 vaccine. This CDR3 region has 14 residues. V was pared by 5 bases and J by 5 bases, with 15 bases between. Germline V lookup: CDR1 SGHTA, CDR2 FQGNSA. With regard to this clone: The antigen is unknown.

Overall study results and limits: There were vaccine-associated CD4 TCRs across spike, dominant at 160-218 and 743-854. Once two AZD1222 doses were given, Spike-specific TCR breadth and depth went up. The repertoires were collected only after the peak T cell response. Epitopes outside B.1.351 and B.1.1.7 mutated regions reportedly drew nearly half of spike TCRs.

Here immunoSEQ multiplex PCR was the method, and the copy in TCRdb shows in-frame clones only, minus some. Counted here are approximately 150,000 clones, 88% occurring once; the ten biggest clones make up 4% to 4.5%. The receptor's source is an adult who received the AZD1222 COVID-19 vaccine. Sample: peripheral blood, taken 28 days after the second AZD1222 dose. The V gene is TRBV7-2, the J gene TRBJ1-2; D is unclear. The CDR3 coding sequence is TGTGCCAGCAGCCTATATCGCAAAACTTATGGCTACACCTTC. Protein: CASSLYRKTYGYTF.